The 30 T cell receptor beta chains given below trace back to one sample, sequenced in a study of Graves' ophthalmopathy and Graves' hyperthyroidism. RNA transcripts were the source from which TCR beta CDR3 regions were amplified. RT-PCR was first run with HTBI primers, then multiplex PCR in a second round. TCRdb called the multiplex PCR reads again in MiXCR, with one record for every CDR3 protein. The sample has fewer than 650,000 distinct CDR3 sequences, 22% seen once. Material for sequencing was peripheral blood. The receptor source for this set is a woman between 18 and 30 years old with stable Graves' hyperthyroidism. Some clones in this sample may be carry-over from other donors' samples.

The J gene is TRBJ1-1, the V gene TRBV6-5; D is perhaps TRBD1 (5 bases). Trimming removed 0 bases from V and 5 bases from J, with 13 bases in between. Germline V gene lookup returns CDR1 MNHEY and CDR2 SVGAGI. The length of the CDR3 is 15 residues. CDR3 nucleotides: TGTGCCAGCAGTTACTCGCGGGCTGGGGGAACTGAAGCTTTCTTT. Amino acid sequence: CASSYSRAGGTEAFF.

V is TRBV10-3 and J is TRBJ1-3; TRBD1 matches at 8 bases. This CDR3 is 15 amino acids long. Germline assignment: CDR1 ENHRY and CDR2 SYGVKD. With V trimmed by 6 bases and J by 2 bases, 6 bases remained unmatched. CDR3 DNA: TGTGCCATCAGCGCGACAGGGGCCACTGGAAACACCATATATTTT. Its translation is CAISATGATGNTIYF.

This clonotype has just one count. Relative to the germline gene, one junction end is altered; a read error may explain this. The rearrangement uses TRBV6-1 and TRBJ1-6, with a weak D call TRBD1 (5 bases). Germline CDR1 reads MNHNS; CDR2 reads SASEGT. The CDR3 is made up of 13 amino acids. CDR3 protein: CASQAGKLSHLHF. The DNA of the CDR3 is TGTGCCAGCCAAGCAGGGAAATTATCACACCTCCACTTT.

CDR3 nucleotides: TGTGCCAGCAGTTACAACCCCAGTTTGAACACTGAAGCTTTCTTT. It is translated as CASSYNPSLNTEAFF. The chain is built from TRBV6-5 and TRBJ1-1, with D uncertain. Germline V CDR1 and CDR2: MNHEY, SVGAGI. The CDR3 runs 15 residues. V shed 2 bases and J shed 0 bases, with 10 bases lying between them.

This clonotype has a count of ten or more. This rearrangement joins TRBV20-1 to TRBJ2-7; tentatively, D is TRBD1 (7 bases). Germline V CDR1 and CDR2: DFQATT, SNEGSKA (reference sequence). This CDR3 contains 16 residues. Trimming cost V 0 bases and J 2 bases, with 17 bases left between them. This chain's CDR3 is CSARDRWRDRAYEQYF. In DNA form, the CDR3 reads TGCAGTGCTAGAGATCGGTGGCGGGACAGAGCCTACGAGCAGTACTTC.

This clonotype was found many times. CDR3 nucleotides: TGTGCCAGCAGTGGGCGGACTAGCCGAGAGACCCAGTACTTC. Translated, it gives CASSGRTSRETQYF. J is TRBJ2-5 and V is TRBV27; 8 bases line up with TRBD2. The CDR3 has 14 residues. Germline V gene lookup returns CDR1 MNHEY and CDR2 SMNVEV (reference sequence). V lost 5 bases, J lost 4 bases, and 6 bases stayed unmatched.

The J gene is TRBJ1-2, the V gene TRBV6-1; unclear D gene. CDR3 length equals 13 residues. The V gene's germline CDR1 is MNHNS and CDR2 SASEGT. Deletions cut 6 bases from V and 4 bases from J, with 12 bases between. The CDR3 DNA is TGTGCCAGCAGCCCGAGCCACGGCTATGGCTACACCTTC. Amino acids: CASSPSHGYGYTF.

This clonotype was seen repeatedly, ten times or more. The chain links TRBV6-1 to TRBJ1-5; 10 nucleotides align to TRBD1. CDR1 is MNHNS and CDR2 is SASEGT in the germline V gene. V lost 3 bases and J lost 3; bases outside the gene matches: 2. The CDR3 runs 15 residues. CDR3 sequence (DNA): TGTGCCAGCAGTGATGACAGGGGGCACAATCAGCCCCAGCATTTT. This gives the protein CASSDDRGHNQPQHF.

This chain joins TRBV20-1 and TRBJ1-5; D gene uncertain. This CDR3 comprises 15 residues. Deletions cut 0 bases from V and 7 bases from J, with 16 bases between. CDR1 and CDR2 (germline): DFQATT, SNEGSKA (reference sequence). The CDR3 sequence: CSARDVAGSQQPQHF. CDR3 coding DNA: TGCAGTGCTAGAGACGTCGCAGGCTCTCAGCAGCCCCAGCATTTT.

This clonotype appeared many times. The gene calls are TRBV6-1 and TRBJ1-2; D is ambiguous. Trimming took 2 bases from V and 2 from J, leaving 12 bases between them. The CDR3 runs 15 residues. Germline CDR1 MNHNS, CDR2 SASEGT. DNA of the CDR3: TGTGCCAGCAGTGAACCCAGGAACCCAAACTATGGCTACACCTTC. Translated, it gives CASSEPRNPNYGYTF.

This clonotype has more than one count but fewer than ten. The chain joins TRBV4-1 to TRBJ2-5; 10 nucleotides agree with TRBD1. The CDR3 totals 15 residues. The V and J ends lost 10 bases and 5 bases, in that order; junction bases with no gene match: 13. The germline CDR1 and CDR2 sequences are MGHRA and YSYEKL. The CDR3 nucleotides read TGCGCCACCAGGATGACAGGGGGCAGGGGGGAGACCCAGTACTTC. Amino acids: CATRMTGGRGETQYF.

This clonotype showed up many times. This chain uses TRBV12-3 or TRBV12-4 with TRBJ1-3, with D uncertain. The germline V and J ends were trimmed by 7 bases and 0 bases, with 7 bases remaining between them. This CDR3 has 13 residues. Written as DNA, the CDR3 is TGTGCCAGCACCCAGAGCTCTGGAAACACCATATATTTT. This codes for CASTQSSGNTIYF.

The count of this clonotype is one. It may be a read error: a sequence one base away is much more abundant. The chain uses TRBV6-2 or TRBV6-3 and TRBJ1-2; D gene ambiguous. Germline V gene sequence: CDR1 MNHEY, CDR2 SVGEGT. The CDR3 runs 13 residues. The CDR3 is CVSRRESHHGYTF. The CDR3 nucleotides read TGTGTCAGCAGGAGGGAAAGTCACCATGGCTACACCTTC.

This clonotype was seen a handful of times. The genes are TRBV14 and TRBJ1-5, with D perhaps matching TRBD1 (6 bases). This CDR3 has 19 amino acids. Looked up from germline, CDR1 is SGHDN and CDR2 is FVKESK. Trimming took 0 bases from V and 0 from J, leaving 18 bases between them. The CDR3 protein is CASSQERGTSLYSNQPQHF. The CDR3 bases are TGTGCCAGCAGCCAAGAGCGGGGGACAAGTCTTTATAGCAATCAGCCCCAGCATTTT.

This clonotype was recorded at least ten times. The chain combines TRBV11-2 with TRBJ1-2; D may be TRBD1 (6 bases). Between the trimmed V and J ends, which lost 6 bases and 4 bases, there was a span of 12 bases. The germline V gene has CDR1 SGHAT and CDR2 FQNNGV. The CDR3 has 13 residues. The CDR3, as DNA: TGTGCCAGCAGTTTAACAGGGACCTATGGCTACACCTTC. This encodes CASSLTGTYGYTF.

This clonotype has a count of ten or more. CDR3 nucleotides: TGTGCCAGCAGCGATCCCTGGGGAAACACCATATATTTT. Translating gives CASSDPWGNTIYF. The gene calls are TRBV9 and TRBJ1-3; no clear D. The CDR3 is made up of 13 amino acids. Per the germline V gene, CDR1 is SGDLS and CDR2 is YYNGEE. V shed 3 bases and J shed 4 bases, with 8 bases lying between them. The full variable domain, completed using reference TRBV9 and TRBJ1-3, is DSGVTQTPKHLITATGQRVTLRCSPRSGDLSVYWYQQSLDQGLQFLIQYYNGEERAKGNILERFSAQQFPDLHSELNLSSLELGDSALYFCASSDPWGNTIYFGEGSWLTVV.

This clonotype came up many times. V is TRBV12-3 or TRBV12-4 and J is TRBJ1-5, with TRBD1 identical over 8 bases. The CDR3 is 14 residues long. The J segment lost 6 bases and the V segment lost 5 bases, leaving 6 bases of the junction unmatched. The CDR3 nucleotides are TGTGCCAGCAGTAGGACAGGGCGTGCTCAGCCCCAGCATTTT. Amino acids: CASSRTGRAQPQHF.

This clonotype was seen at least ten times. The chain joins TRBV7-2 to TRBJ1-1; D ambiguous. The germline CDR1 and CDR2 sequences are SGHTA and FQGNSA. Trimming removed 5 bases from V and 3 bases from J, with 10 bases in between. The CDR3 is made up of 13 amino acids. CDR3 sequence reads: CASSPGRYTEAFF. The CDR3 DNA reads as TGTGCCAGCAGCCCCGGACGGTACACTGAAGCTTTCTTT.

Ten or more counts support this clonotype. The CDR3 here is CASSFRGVRNTEAFF. The CDR3 coding sequence is TGTGCCAGCAGCTTCAGGGGGGTGAGGAACACTGAAGCTTTCTTT. This chain uses TRBV5-6 with TRBJ1-1, with TRBD1 matching over 7 bases. Germline trimming cut 2 bases from V and 1 base from J; bases unmatched to any gene: 5. The CDR3 sequence is 15 residues long. Germline V CDR1 and CDR2: SGHDT, YYEEEE.

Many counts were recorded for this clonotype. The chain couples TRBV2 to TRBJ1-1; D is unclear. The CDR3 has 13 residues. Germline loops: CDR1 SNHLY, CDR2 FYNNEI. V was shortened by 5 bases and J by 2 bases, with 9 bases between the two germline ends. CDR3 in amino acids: CASSREANTEAFF. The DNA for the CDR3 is TGTGCCAGCAGTCGGGAGGCAAACACTGAAGCTTTCTTT.

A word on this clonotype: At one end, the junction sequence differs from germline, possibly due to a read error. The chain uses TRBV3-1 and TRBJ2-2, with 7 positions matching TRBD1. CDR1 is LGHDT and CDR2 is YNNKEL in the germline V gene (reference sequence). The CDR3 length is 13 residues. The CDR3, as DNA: TGTGCCAGCATCCAACAGGGGACCGGGGAGCTGTTTTTT. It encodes CASIQQGTGELFF.

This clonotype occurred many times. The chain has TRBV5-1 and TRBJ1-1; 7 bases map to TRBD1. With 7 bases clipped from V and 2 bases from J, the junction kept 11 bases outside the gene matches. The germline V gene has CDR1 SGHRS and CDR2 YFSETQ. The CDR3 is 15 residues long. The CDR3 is CASGQEGPINTEAFF. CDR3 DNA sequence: TGCGCCAGCGGACAGGAGGGCCCAATCAACACTGAAGCTTTCTTT. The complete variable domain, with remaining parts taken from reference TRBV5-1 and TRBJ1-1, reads KAGVTQTPRYLIKTRGQQVTLSCSPISGHRSVSWYQQTPGQGLQFLFEYFSETQRNKGNFPGRFSGRQFSNSRSEMNVSTLELGDSALYLCASGQEGPINTEAFFGQGTRLTVV.

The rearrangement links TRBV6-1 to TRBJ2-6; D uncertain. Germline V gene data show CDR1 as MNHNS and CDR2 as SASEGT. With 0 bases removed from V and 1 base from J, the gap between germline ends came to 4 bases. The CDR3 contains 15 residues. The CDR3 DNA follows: TGTGCCAGCAGTGAAGCGGAATCTGGGGCCAACGTCCTGACTTTC. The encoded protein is CASSEAESGANVLTF.

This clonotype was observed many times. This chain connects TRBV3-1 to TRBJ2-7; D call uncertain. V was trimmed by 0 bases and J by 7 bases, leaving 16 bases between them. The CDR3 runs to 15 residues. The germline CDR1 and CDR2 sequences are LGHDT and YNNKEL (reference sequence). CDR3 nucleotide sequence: TGTGCCAGCAGCCAAGATTCGGCACTAATGCGGGAGCAGTACTTC. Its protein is CASSQDSALMREQYF.

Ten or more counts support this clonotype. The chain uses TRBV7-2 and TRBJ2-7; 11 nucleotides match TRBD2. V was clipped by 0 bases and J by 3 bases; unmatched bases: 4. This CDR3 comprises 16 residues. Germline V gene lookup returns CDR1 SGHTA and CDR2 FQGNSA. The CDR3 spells CASSLAPTSGSYEQYF. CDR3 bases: TGTGCCAGCAGCTTAGCCCCAACTAGCGGGAGCTACGAGCAGTACTTC.

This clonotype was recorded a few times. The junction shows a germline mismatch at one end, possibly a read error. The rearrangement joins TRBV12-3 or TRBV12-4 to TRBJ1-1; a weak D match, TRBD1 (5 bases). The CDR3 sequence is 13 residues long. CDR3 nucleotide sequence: TGTGCCAGCAGTTGGGGCTTGAACACTGAAGCTGGCTTT. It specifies CASSWGLNTEAGF.

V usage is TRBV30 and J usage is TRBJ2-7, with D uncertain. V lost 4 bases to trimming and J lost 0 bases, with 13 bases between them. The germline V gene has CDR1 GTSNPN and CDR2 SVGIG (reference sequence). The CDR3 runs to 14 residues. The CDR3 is CAWTRAVYSYEQYF. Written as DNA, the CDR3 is TGTGCCTGGACAAGGGCCGTATACTCCTACGAGCAGTACTTC.

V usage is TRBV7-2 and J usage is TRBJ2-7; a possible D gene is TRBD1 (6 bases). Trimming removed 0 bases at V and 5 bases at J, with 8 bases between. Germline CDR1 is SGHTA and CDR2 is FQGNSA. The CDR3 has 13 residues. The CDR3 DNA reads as TGTGCCAGCAGCTTAGCCAGGGGAGACGAGCAGTACTTC. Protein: CASSLARGDEQYF.

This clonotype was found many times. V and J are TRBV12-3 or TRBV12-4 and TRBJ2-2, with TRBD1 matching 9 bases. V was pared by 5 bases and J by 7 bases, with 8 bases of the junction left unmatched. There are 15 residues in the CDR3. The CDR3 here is CASSPHRGPSGELFF. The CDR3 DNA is TGTGCCAGCAGTCCCCACAGGGGGCCGAGCGGGGAGCTGTTTTTT.

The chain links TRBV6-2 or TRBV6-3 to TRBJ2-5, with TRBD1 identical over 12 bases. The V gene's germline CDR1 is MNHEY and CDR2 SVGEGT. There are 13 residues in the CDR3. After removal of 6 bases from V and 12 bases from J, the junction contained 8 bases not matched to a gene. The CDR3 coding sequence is TGTGCCAGCAGGGGACAGGGGGCGAAGCCAGAGTACTTC. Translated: CASRGQGAKPEYF.